This T cell receptor beta chain was sequenced for a study of shared clonotypes between healthy human individuals. Overall study: Those who served as donors were a couple of women and a few men between the ages of 18 and 49. General study results and limits: Despite large depth, rarefaction showed incomplete sorted-subset sequencing. Larger estimated richness was generally recorded for naive subsets relative to memory subsets.

Germline CDR1 is MDHEN and CDR2 is SYDVKM. This CDR3 has 14 amino acids. Germline trimming cut 2 bases from V and 6 bases from J; bases unmatched to any gene: 5. Every one of the donors was a Caucasian adult that lived in Nashville, Tennessee. Note on this clone: What it binds is not known.

Method: immunoSEQ multiplex PCR; TCRdb's copy keeps in-frame clones and lacks some. The data hold roughly 2.2 million clones, with about nine tenths observed a single time. The J gene is TRBJ2-7, the V gene TRBV28; 9 bases agree with TRBD2. The sample taken for sequencing was naive CD4+ T cells from PBMCs. The subset: CD45RA+ positively selected. This clonotype was obtained from a young man in good health. Some clones in this sample may be carry-over from other donors' samples. CDR3 loop: CASSLLAGYGEQYF. In nucleotides, the CDR3 is TGTGCCAGCAGTTTACTAGCGGGATATGGCGAGCAGTACTTC.